This TCR beta chain stems from a study of T cells in localized non-small cell lung cancer. Germline assignment: CDR1 MDHEN and CDR2 SYDVKM. The CDR3 runs to 14 residues. Deletions cut 6 bases from V and 1 base from J, with 10 bases between. Assay: immunoSEQ multiplex PCR; the TCRdb copy retains only in-frame clones and omits some. Of about 24,000 clones listed, roughly 90% are singletons. The sample was peripheral blood, taken before any cancer treatment. The chain employs TRBV28 and TRBJ1-3; D gene unclear. This receptor was obtained from a man aged 40 to 75 with stage III squamous cell lung carcinoma. The CDR3 reads CASSLMGSGNTIYF. In DNA, the CDR3 is TGTGCCAGCAGCCTCATGGGGTCTGGAAACACCATATATTTT. The whole variable domain, filled in from reference TRBV28 and TRBJ1-3, reads DVKVTQSSRYLVKRTGEKVFLECVQDMDHENMFWYRQDPGLGLRLIYFSYDVKMKEKGDIPEGYSVSREKKERFSLILESASTNQTSMYLCASSLMGSGNTIYFGEGSWLTVV.